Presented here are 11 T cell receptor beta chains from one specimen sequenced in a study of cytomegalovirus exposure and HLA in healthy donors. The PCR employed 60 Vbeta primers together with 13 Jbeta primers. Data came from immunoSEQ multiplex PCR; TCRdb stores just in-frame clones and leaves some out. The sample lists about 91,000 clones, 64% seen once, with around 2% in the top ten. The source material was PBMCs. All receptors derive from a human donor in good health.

The CDR3: CASSQGNRAYGYTF. Written as DNA, the CDR3 is TGCGCCAGCAGCCAAGGTAACAGGGCCTATGGCTACACCTTC. The gene calls are TRBV4-1 and TRBJ1-2; TRBD1 is a possible D gene (6 bases). Between the trimmed V and J ends, which lost 1 base and 4 bases, there was a span of 10 bases. Germline loops: CDR1 MGHRA, CDR2 YSYEKL. The CDR3 spans 14 residues.

The CDR3 DNA reads as TGTGCCAGTACCCCGTTTTTCGGGGAACGGGCCTACGAGCAGTACTTC. Its protein is CASTPFFGERAYEQYF. The genes are TRBV19 and TRBJ2-7; maybe TRBD2 (5 bases). Trimming pared 7 bases from V and 2 bases from J, leaving 21 bases between. Germline assignment: CDR1 LNHDA and CDR2 SQIVND (reference sequence). The CDR3 sequence is 16 residues long.

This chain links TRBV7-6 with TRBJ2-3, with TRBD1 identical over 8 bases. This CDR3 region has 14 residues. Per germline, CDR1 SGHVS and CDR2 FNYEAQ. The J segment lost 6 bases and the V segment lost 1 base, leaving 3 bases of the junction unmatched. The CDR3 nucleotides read TGTGCCAGCAGCTTAGGTCACAGGGGGGATACGCAGTATTTT. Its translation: CASSLGHRGDTQYF.

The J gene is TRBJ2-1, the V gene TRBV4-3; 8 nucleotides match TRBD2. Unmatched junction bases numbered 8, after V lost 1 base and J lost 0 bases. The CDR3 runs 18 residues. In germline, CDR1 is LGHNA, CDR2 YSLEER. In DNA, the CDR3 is TGCGCCAGCAGCCAAGGAAGCGGGGGACGTATCTCCTACAATGAGCAGTTCTTC. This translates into CASSQGSGGRISYNEQFF.

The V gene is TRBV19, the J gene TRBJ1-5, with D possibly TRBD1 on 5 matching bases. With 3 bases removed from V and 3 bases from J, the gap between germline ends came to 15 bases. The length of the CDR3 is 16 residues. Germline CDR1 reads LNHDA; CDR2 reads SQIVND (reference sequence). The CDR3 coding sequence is TGTGCCAGTAGTATCGGACGGGGGGTACTCAATCAGCCCCAGCATTTT. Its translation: CASSIGRGVLNQPQHF. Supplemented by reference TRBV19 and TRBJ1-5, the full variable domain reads DGGITQSPKYLFRKEGQNVTLSCEQNLNHDAMYWYRQDPGQGLRLIYYSQIVNDFQKGDIAEGYSVSREKKESFPLTVTSAQKNPTAFYLCASSIGRGVLNQPQHFGDGTRLSIL.

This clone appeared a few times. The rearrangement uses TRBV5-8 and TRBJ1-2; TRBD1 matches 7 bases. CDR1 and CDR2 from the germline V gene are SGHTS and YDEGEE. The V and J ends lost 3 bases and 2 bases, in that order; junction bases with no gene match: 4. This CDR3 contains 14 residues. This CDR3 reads CASSSLGQNYGYTF. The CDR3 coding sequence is TGTGCCAGCAGCTCGTTGGGACAGAACTATGGCTACACCTTC.

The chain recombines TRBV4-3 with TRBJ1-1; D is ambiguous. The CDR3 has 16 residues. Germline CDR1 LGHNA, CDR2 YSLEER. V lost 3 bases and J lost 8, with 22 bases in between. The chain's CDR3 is CASSHIAGETTREAFF. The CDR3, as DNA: TGCGCCAGCAGCCACATCGCCGGGGAGACTACCCGGGAAGCTTTCTTT.

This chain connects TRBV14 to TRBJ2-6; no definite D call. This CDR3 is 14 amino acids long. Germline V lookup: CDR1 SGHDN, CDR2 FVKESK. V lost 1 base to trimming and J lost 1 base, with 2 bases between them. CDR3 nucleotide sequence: TGTGCCAGCAGCCAAGCTTCTGGGGCCAACGTCCTGACTTTC. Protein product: CASSQASGANVLTF.

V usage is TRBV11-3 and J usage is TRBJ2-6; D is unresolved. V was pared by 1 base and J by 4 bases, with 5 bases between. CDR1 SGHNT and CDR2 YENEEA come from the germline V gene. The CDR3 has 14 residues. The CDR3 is CASSLVGGANVLTF. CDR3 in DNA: TGTGCCAGCAGCTTAGTCGGGGGGGCCAACGTCCTGACTTTC.

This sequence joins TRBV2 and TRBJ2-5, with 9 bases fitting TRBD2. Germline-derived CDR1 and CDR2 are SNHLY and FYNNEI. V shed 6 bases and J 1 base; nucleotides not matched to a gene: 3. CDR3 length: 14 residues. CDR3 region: CASSSSGVQETQYF. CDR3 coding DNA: TGTGCCAGCAGCTCTAGCGGGGTCCAAGAGACCCAGTACTTC.

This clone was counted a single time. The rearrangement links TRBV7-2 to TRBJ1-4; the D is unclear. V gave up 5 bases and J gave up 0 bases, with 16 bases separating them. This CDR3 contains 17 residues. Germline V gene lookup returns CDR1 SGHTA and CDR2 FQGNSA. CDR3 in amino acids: CASSAQGRRATNEKLFF. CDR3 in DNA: TGTGCCAGCAGCGCTCAAGGGCGGCGGGCAACTAATGAAAAACTGTTTTTT.